These T cell receptor beta chains were read from a single sample in a study of shared clonotypes between healthy human individuals. Some clones are missing from TCRdb's copy, which holds only in-frame ones; the method was immunoSEQ multiplex PCR. The sample lists under 1,100,000 clones; about 77% were seen once. The sequencing input was memory CD4+ T cells sorted from blood. These TCRs come from a man aged 18 to 35 in good health. CDR3s include the opening cysteine and the closing phenylalanine or tryptophan.

v_call	j_call	cdr3_aa
TRBV30	TRBJ1-1	CAWVGNMNTEAFF
TRBV19	TRBJ1-3	CASKTQGAGNTIYF
TRBV7-9	TRBJ1-2	CASSSPPAGSLTF
TRBV6-6	TRBJ1-2	CASSYPRQGAGNGYTF
TRBV7-2	TRBJ1-6	CASSLRETGNSYNSPLHF
TRBV7-2	TRBJ2-3	CASSRPPGLAPDTQYF
TRBV19	TRBJ1-2	CASGSGAAYGYTF
TRBV21-1	TRBJ2-5	CASSSPLRDRGGQETQYF
TRBV5-1	TRBJ2-4	CASSLQQGLKNIQYF
TRBV19	TRBJ2-2	CASSILGGRITGELFF
TRBV2	TRBJ2-7	CASSEVWSGDEQYF
TRBV7-9	TRBJ2-2	CASSVAGLAAGELFF
TRBV5-1	TRBJ2-5	CASSLGNHLETQYF
TRBV30	TRBJ2-1	CAWSYWVAVTNEQFF
TRBV9	TRBJ1-2	CASSVAGQASGYTF
TRBV11-2	TRBJ2-1	CASSLDYNNEQFF
TRBV7-2	TRBJ2-3	CASSLGLASDTQYF
TRBV9	TRBJ2-5	CASSVGRTQAGTQETQYF
TRBV5-5	TRBJ2-2	CASSLEAGFGELFF
TRBV5-8	TRBJ1-5	CASSGDRGGWNQPQHF
TRBV6-1	TRBJ1-6	CASTKSGDGSPLHF
TRBV7-9	TRBJ1-2	CASSLATGYGYTF
TRBV7-2	TRBJ1-1	CAGRGPPNTEAFF
TRBV5-1	TRBJ2-3	CASSLDGYLNTQYF
TRBV5-6	TRBJ2-2	CASSSGTGGTGELFF
TRBV27	TRBJ2-5	CASSPSDFSQETQYF
TRBV2	TRBJ2-3	CASNPTSGIPDTQYF
TRBV19	TRBJ1-6	CASTSGTFNSPLHF
TRBV5-1	TRBJ1-2	CASSPSTRSTPYGYTF
TRBV19	TRBJ2-6	CASTIIGAGQSGANVLTF
TRBV7-9	TRBJ2-7	CASSLGGTVNEQYF
TRBV18	TRBJ2-4	CASSPPGSGRDIQYF
TRBV4-3	TRBJ1-3	CASSQVVGSAQSGNTIYF
TRBV4-1	TRBJ2-1	CASSYGEVHEQFF
TRBV2	TRBJ2-1	CASTLTGYNEQFF
TRBV7-2	TRBJ2-7	CASSASGGDLQYF
TRBV5-1	TRBJ2-5	CASSSSGVETQYF
TRBV7-6	TRBJ1-3	CASSSSSSGNTIYF
TRBV10-3	TRBJ2-5	CAISDQLAGDAETQYF
TRBV6-6	TRBJ1-2	CASSRGTADGYTF
TRBV12-2	TRBJ2-5	CASRFAAETQYF
TRBV7-3	TRBJ2-1	CATGTANNEQFF
TRBV5-1	TRBJ1-2	CASSLGTGGNYGYTF
TRBV6-5	TRBJ1-3	CASRETGQAGNTIYF
TRBV7-9	TRBJ1-4	CASSLGGFRVYEKLFF
TRBV9	TRBJ2-1	CASSGFSGSEQFF
TRBV5-4	TRBJ2-3	CASSLWGGGTQYF
TRBV10-1	TRBJ2-3	CASRPGTGGTDTQYF
TRBV9	TRBJ1-1	CASSPGTVMNTEAFF